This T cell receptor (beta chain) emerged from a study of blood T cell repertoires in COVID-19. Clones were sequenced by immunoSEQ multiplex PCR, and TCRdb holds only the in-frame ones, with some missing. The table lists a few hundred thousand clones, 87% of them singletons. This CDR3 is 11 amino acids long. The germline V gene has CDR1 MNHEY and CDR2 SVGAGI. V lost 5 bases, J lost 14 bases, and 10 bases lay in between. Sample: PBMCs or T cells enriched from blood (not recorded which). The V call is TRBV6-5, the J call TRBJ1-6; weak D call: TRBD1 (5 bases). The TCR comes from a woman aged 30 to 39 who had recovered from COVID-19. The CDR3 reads CASSQGRTLHF. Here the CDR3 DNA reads TGTGCCAGCAGTCAGGGTAGAACCCTCCACTTT.